These T cell receptor beta chains were read from a single sample in a study of blood T cells in healthy people across ages. Using its own MiXCR run on the 5' RACE reads, TCRdb lists one record per CDR3 protein. This table holds roughly 500,000 distinct CDR3 sequences, around 24% found once. Another study also made use of these data, one on T cells of mothers and their children.

The sample was blood. Receptor source: a boy aged 5-17 years in good health. CDR3s include the opening cysteine and the closing phenylalanine or tryptophan. A D gene is named only where the DNA matches it firmly. Size is stated for part of the rows, as once, few or many counts, or as a class when the clone is expanded.

CDR3 protein	CDR3 DNA	J gene	D gene	V gene	clone size
CASSYPNEKLFF	TGTGCCAGCAGCTATCCAAATGAAAAACTGTTTTTT	TRBJ1-4	NA	TRBV7-6	many
CSVTSGSANEQFF	TGCAGCGTGACTAGCGGGAGTGCCAATGAGCAGTTCTTC	TRBJ2-1	TRBD2	TRBV29-1	NA
CASSSFLAGYYNEQFF	TGTGCCAGCAGCTCATTCTTAGCGGGCTACTACAATGAGCAGTTCTTC	TRBJ2-1	TRBD2	TRBV7-9	few
CASSSFRGIQYF	TGTGCCAGCAGTTCGTTTAGAGGCATTCAGTACTTC	TRBJ2-4	NA	TRBV6-5	NA
CSVDVGPLDSYNEQFF	TGCAGCGTTGATGTGGGACCTTTAGACTCCTACAATGAGCAGTTCTTC	TRBJ2-1	NA	TRBV29-1	few
CASSRVGTGGASGANVLTF	TGTGCCAGCAGTCGGGTCGGGACAGGGGGCGCTTCTGGGGCCAACGTCCTGACTTTC	TRBJ2-6	TRBD1	TRBV7-3	NA
CASSPAADTQYF	TGTGCCAGCAGCCCGGCGGCAGATACGCAGTATTTT	TRBJ2-3	NA	TRBV7-9	NA
CASSRTGMNTEAFF	TGTGCCAGCAGTCGAACAGGGATGAACACTGAAGCTTTCTTT	TRBJ1-1	NA	TRBV7-6	few
CSEERRGSYEQYF	TGCAGTGAAGAACGGCGGGGCAGCTACGAGCAGTACTTC	TRBJ2-7	NA	TRBV20-1	NA
CVSSGTGLTNYGYTF	TGTGTCAGCAGCGGAACAGGGCTGACTAACTATGGCTACACCTTC	TRBJ1-2	NA	TRBV2	NA
CASSYRQAASEQYF	TGTGCCAGCAGTTACCGGCAGGCCGCCAGCGAGCAGTACTTC	TRBJ2-7	NA	TRBV6-2/TRBV6-3	NA
CASSEVDSTSYEQYF	TGTGCCAGCAGTGAAGTGGACAGCACCTCCTACGAGCAGTACTTC	TRBJ2-7	NA	TRBV6-1	few
CASSPRTGAYSGANVLTF	TGTGCCAGCAGCCCGAGAACGGGGGCCTACTCTGGGGCCAACGTCCTGACTTTC	TRBJ2-6	NA	TRBV7-2	NA
CASSYSPGAETQYF	TGTGCCAGCAGTTACTCCCCAGGGGCAGAGACCCAGTACTTC	TRBJ2-5	NA	TRBV6-5	few
CASRQTGAQETQYF	TGTGCCAGCAGGCAAACAGGGGCCCAAGAGACCCAGTACTTC	TRBJ2-5	TRBD1	TRBV28	NA
CASSPVEGFNSPLHF	TGTGCCAGCTCACCAGTCGAGGGCTTTAATTCACCCCTCCACTTT	TRBJ1-6	NA	TRBV18	NA
CASSRDRSTQYF	TGTGCCAGCAGTAGAGACAGGAGTACGCAGTATTTT	TRBJ2-3	NA	TRBV12-3/TRBV12-4	NA